Given below is one T cell receptor (beta chain) in context. Assay: immunoSEQ multiplex PCR; the TCRdb copy retains only in-frame clones and omits some. The profile covers about 350,000 clones, with 75% to 90% appearing a single time and about 10% taken by the ten largest. The data belong to a study of Ad26.COV2.S vaccination and SARS-CoV-2 variants. Study details: The donor belonged to the COV1001 Ad26.COV2.S trial arm.

CDR1 is MNHEY and CDR2 is SMNVEV in the germline V gene (reference sequence). J gave up 5 bases and V 6 bases, and 3 bases lay outside the gene matches. The CDR3 length is 15 residues. As to treatment: over 15 received Ad26.COV2.S at low or high dose, single or two shots; about 5 received placebo; per-sample allocation not given. Following the first vaccine or placebo injection, samples were taken on day 63. An 18-55-year-old adult in Boston served as donor. The V gene is TRBV27, the J gene TRBJ2-2; 13 nucleotides line up with TRBD2. This TCR derives from a person aged 18 to 59 who received the Ad26.COV2.S COVID-19 vaccine or a placebo. The specimen was peripheral blood, collected in a trial of Ad26.COV2.S vaccine versus placebo. CDR3 sequence: CASRLLAGGTGELFF. CDR3 DNA sequence: TGTGCCAGCAGGCTACTAGCGGGGGGGACCGGGGAGCTGTTTTTT.